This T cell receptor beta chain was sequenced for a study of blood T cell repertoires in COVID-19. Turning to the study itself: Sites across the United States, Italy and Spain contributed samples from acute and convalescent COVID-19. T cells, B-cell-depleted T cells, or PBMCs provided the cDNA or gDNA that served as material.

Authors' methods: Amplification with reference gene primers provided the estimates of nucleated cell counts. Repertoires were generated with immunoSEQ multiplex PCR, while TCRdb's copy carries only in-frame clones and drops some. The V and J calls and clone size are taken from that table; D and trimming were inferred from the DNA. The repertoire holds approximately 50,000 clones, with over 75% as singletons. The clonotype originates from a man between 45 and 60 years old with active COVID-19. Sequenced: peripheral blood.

CDR3: CASSDAGTGSNQPQHF. DNA for the CDR3: TGTGCCAGCAGTGACGCCGGGACAGGGAGCAATCAGCCCCAGCATTTT. V is TRBV27 and J is TRBJ1-5, with 9 bases that match TRBD1. V lost 5 bases, J lost 1 base, and 6 bases stayed unmatched. The CDR3 has 16 amino acids. Germline CDR1 MNHEY, CDR2 SMNVEV (reference sequence).